Listed here are 3 T cell receptor beta chains from one sample, sequenced in a study of cytomegalovirus exposure and HLA in healthy donors. Generated by immunoSEQ multiplex PCR, the TCRdb table keeps only in-frame clones and is missing some. The sample records 90,000 to 150,000 clones, 70% to 90% being singletons. Sequencing was carried out using PBMCs. These receptor sequences come from a woman under 30 in good health and CMV-seropositive.

The V gene is TRBV5-1, the J gene TRBJ2-3; D not resolved. Looked up from germline, CDR1 is SGHRS and CDR2 is YFSETQ. V was pared by 3 bases and J by 2 bases, with 4 bases between. This CDR3 is 12 amino acids long. CDR3 in DNA: TGCGCCAGCAGCTCGTTCACAGATACGCAGTATTTT. As protein: CASSSFTDTQYF. Full variable domain (rest looked up from reference TRBV5-1 and TRBJ2-3): KAGVTQTPRYLIKTRGQQVTLSCSPISGHRSVSWYQQTPGQGLQFLFEYFSETQRNKGNFPGRFSGRQFSNSRSEMNVSTLELGDSALYLCASSSFTDTQYFGPGTRLTVL.

V usage is TRBV5-1 and J usage is TRBJ2-2; D gene uncertain. Germline CDR1 and CDR2: SGHRS and YFSETQ. The CDR3 is made up of 16 amino acids. The V gene lost 3 bases and the J gene lost 0 bases, with 12 bases spanning the gap. In nucleotides, the CDR3 is TGCGCCAGCAGCTACGAGAGGTCTGCGAACACCGGGGAGCTGTTTTTT. As protein: CASSYERSANTGELFF.

The rearrangement joins TRBV6-5 to TRBJ2-5; 7 bases map to TRBD2. Germline V gene lookup returns CDR1 MNHEY and CDR2 SVGAGI. This CDR3 has 16 amino acids. The junction had 12 bases not matched to a gene; V was cut back by 4 bases and J by 4 bases. In DNA, the CDR3 is TGTGCCAGCAGTTTTTCCCCGGGGGGAGAGAGAGAGACCCAGTACTTC. The encoded protein is CASSFSPGGERETQYF.